This TCR beta chain emerged from a study of blood T cells in healthy people across ages. V was shortened by 0 bases and J by 9 bases, with 11 bases between the two germline ends. Germline CDR1 reads LGHNA; CDR2 reads YNFKEQ. CDR3 size: 13 residues. There are a few counts of this clonotype. The second PCR ran roughly 6 to 11 cycles with a sample-barcoded 5' primer and J-beta primers. All cDNA molecules were each tagged by a template-switch adaptor with 12 random nucleotides. TCRdb re-derived calls from the 5' RACE reads in MiXCR, one entry per CDR3 protein. The table includes over 950,000 distinct CDR3 sequences, about 53% detected once.

The chain is built from TRBV4-2 and TRBJ2-5; tentative D call: TRBD1 (6 bases). Sequenced sample: blood. This clonotype was obtained from an older woman in good health. The CDR3 loop reads CASSQDRGRAQYF. The CDR3 bases are TGTGCCAGCAGCCAAGACAGGGGAAGGGCCCAGTACTTC.